Reported below is one T cell receptor (beta chain). No cognate antigen has been identified for it. Per-base qualities were not stored, and no clone one base away is much larger. This entry comes from a study of T cell changes during pregnancy in multiple sclerosis (dated by TCRdb to between 2017 and 2020). Looking at the study overall: In women with multiple sclerosis, the researchers looked at how the T cell repertoire shifted as pregnancy progressed.

Its CDR3 holds 12 amino acids, cysteine through phenylalanine. CDR3 DNA only is kept here, 36 bases in frame from base 1. Via the germline V gene, CDR1 is MNHNS and CDR2 SASEGT. Trimming leaves V shorter by 2 bases and J shorter by 8 bases, with the junction holding 2 bases beyond the gene matches. The protocol used for the library was the immunoSEQ multiplex PCR assay. TCRdb re-hosts the immuneACCESS table, in-frame sequences only. Its copies lack some clones; in the studies checked, an unresolved V gene accounts for under half of them, and the cause for the rest is not known. The sample has 25,000 to 35,000 clones on record, under 95% of them singletons. The biggest ten clones account for 5% to 8% of the sample.

The sequence was obtained from a female donor with multiple sclerosis, enrolled in a pregnancy study. The sequenced sample was CD8+ T cells from peripheral blood mononuclear cells, obtained before pregnancy. The rearrangement combines TRBV6-1 with TRBJ1-1; TRBD1 lines up with 7 middle nucleotides. The CDR3 has the sequence CASSETGVEAFF. The bases read TGTGCCAGCAGTGAAACAGGGGTGGAAGCTTTCTTT.